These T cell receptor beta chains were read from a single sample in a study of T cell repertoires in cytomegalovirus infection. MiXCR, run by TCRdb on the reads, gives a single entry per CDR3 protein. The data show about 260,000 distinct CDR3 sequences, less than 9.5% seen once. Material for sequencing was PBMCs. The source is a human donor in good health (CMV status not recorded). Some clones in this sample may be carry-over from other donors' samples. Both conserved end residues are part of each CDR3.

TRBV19	CASSMKGFEAFF
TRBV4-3	CASSQEAAGGRLDYSGANVLTF
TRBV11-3	CASSLEGGELFF
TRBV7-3	CASSLRGLAGDDTQYF
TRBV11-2	CASSPRLGTDIGYTF
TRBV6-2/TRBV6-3	CASSPGTNQPQHF
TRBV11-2	CASSSRGGNTYNEQFF
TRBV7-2	CASSLVAGRSSGNTIYF
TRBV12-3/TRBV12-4	CASSWAGGNQPQHF
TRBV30	CAWSVQLETQYF
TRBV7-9	CASSRDTGANVLTF
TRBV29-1	CSALGEGAGELFF
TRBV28	CASTPSGGLGSPLHF
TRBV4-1	CASSQDAMNQPQHF
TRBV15	CATSRDRRIYGYTF
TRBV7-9	CASSPTNYGYTF
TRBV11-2	CASSPGVTGVSSNEQFF
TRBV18	CASSPATIGQARATNEKLFF
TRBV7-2	CASSQRGGRFGEQYF
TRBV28	CASRWGLAGRNEQFF
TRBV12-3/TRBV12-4	CASTLRQGPGEKLFF
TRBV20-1	CSANVGGGGLKTQYF
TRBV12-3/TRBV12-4	CASILIKGTGELFF
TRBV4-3	CASSQDLSGGETQYF
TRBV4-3	CASSQGNRGRYEKLFF
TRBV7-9	CASSWEGSGNQPQHF
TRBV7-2	CASSLVGTSGETQYF
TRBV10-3	CAISYKGDYGYTF
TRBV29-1	CSVEELRYGYNEQFF
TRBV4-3	CASSQDASWASGYTF
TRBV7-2	CASSSHPTGGSSEKLFF
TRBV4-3	CASSQAGQGIEQYF